The 16 T cell receptor beta chains listed next were all sequenced from one sample in a study of blood T cell repertoires in COVID-19. The data were produced by immunoSEQ multiplex PCR, yet TCRdb's version contains in-frame clones alone and is incomplete. Of some 320,000 clones detected, 90% appear once; the ten largest clones hold 3.9%. Sequenced material: PBMCs or T cells enriched from blood (not recorded which). The receptors shown here come from a woman aged 25-40 years who had been exposed to COVID-19.

The genes are TRBV12-3 or TRBV12-4 and TRBJ1-2; no reliable D call. V was clipped by 6 bases and J by 5 bases, with 10 bases between them. The CDR3 loop spans 12 amino acids. The CDR3 sequence is CASSSGTYGYTF. The CDR3 nucleotides read TGTGCCAGCAGCTCAGGTACTTATGGCTACACCTTC.

This chain links TRBV6-4 with TRBJ2-1, with 9 bases aligning to TRBD1. The J segment lost 9 bases and the V segment lost 10 bases, leaving 13 bases of the junction unmatched. This CDR3 is 14 amino acids long. Germline CDR1 reads MRHNA; CDR2 reads SNTAGT. DNA for the CDR3: TGTGCCACATCCGGGACAGGGTACCGGGGTGAGCAGTTCTTC. Its translation is CATSGTGYRGEQFF.

V is TRBV2 and J is TRBJ1-2, with 10 bases lining up with TRBD1. Looked up from germline, CDR1 is SNHLY and CDR2 is FYNNEI. V was pared by 8 bases and J by 3 bases, with 6 bases of the junction left unmatched. This CDR3 spans 14 amino acids. CDR3 residues: CASADRGRDYGYTF. The DNA for the CDR3 is TGTGCCAGCGCTGACAGGGGGCGAGACTATGGCTACACCTTC.

This chain uses TRBV3-1 (or the pseudogene TRBV3-2) with TRBJ2-2; TRBD2 is a possible D gene (6 bases). Per germline, CDR1 LGHDT and CDR2 YNNKEL (reference sequence). CDR3 length: 17 amino acids. Between the trimmed V and J ends, which lost 1 base and 0 bases, there was a span of 12 bases. The CDR3 region is CASSQGWRGANTGELFF. CDR3 nucleotide sequence: TGTGCCAGCAGCCAAGGGTGGCGGGGAGCGAACACCGGGGAGCTGTTTTTT.

The V gene is TRBV19, the J gene TRBJ1-1; maybe TRBD1 (5 bases). V was cut by 4 bases and J by 6 bases, with 12 bases left in between. CDR3 length: 13 amino acids. In germline, CDR1 is LNHDA, CDR2 SQIVND (reference sequence). The DNA for the CDR3 is TGTGCCAGTAGTAGGCGAGGGGAGGCTGAAGCTTTCTTT. It codes for CASSRRGEAEAFF.

The genes are TRBV5-4 and TRBJ2-7, with 8 bases that match TRBD1. This CDR3 has 15 residues. Germline assignment: CDR1 SGHNT and CDR2 YYREEE (reference sequence). Trimming took 3 bases from V and 0 from J; bases not matched to a gene: 5. The CDR3 loop is CASSSGTGASYEQYF. CDR3 DNA: TGTGCCAGCAGCTCCGGGACAGGAGCCTCCTACGAGCAGTACTTC.

This clone showed up just once. The chain recombines TRBV3-1 (or the pseudogene TRBV3-2) with TRBJ2-5; D call uncertain. This CDR3 comprises 13 residues. The germline V gene has CDR1 LGHDT and CDR2 YNNKEL (reference sequence). V lost 2 bases, J lost 1 base, and 5 bases lay in between. CDR3 bases: TGTGCCAGCAGCCAACACAGCCAAGAGACCCAGTACTTC. It is translated as CASSQHSQETQYF.

Only one count was recorded for this clone. The V and J genes are TRBV18 and TRBJ1-5; 9 bases map to TRBD1. The CDR3 has 15 amino acids. V trimming: 2 bases; J trimming: 5 bases; junction bases outside the gene matches: 4. Germline-derived CDR1 and CDR2 are KGHSH and LQKENI. The CDR3 DNA sequence: TGTGCCAGCTCACCAGAAACAGGGGGCTATCAGCCCCAGCATTTT. It codes for CASSPETGGYQPQHF.

This clone appeared a single time. This chain joins TRBV7-2 and TRBJ1-5, with D possibly matching TRBD1 (5 bases). The CDR3 runs 15 residues. Trimming pared 1 base from V and 2 bases from J, leaving 9 bases between. Looked up from germline, CDR1 is SGHTA and CDR2 is FQGNSA. For the CDR3, the DNA is TGTGCCAGCAGCTTAGGCAGGGTTGGCAATCAGCCCCAGCATTTT. This gives the protein CASSLGRVGNQPQHF.

The gene calls are TRBV7-6 and TRBJ2-5; 7 nucleotides match TRBD2. V was pared by 1 base and J by 4 bases, with 6 bases of the junction left unmatched. CDR3 length: 15 residues. The V gene's germline CDR1 is SGHVS and CDR2 FNYEAQ. CDR3 nucleotide sequence: TGTGCCAGCAGCTTAGGGCGGGGGAACCTAGAGACCCAGTACTTC. Translated, it gives CASSLGRGNLETQYF.

The chain couples TRBV2 to TRBJ1-6; TRBD1 aligns across 9 bases. V gave up 6 bases and J gave up 2 bases; unmatched junction bases: 2. Germline V gene sequence: CDR1 SNHLY, CDR2 FYNNEI. There are 15 residues in the CDR3. The DNA of the CDR3 is TGTGCCAGCAGCGACAGGGGGACCTATAATTCACCCCTCCACTTT. Its protein is CASSDRGTYNSPLHF.

The V call is TRBV12-3 or TRBV12-4, the J call TRBJ1-2, with 7 bases aligning to TRBD1. The CDR3 totals 13 residues. V dropped 3 bases and J dropped 4; count of bases not matched to a gene: 2. The DNA for the CDR3 is TGTGCCAGCAGTTTGGGACAGATCTATGGCTACACCTTC. Its translation is CASSLGQIYGYTF.

This clone came up once. The rearrangement links TRBV7-8 to TRBJ2-4; 8 bases are a match to TRBD1. CDR1 SGHVS and CDR2 FQNEAQ come from the germline V gene. The CDR3 spans 14 residues. J gave up 6 bases and V 2 bases, and 3 bases lay outside the gene matches. CDR3 nucleotide sequence: TGTGCCAGCAGCTTAAGGCAGGGGGCAAACATTCAGTACTTC. This gives the protein CASSLRQGANIQYF.

This clone was counted a few times. The V call is TRBV5-6, the J call TRBJ1-3; TRBD1 might be the D (6 bases). CDR3 size: 14 residues. Trimming took off 4 bases at V and 0 bases at J, with 8 bases between the two ends. The germline CDR1 and CDR2 sequences are SGHDT and YYEEEE. CDR3 DNA sequence: TGTGCCAGCAGCCGACAGGTCTCTGGAAACACCATATATTTT. It encodes CASSRQVSGNTIYF.

V usage is TRBV7-9 and J usage is TRBJ1-3; TRBD1 matches 8 bases. The CDR3 extends over 18 amino acids. V was pared by 1 base and J by 2 bases, with 10 bases of the junction left unmatched. Germline V gene sequence: CDR1 SEHNR, CDR2 FQNEAQ (reference sequence). CDR3 DNA: TGTGCCAGCAGCTTAGGGACAGGGTATTATGAAGCTGGAAACACCATATATTTT. Amino acid sequence: CASSLGTGYYEAGNTIYF.

The gene calls are TRBV19 and TRBJ2-4; possibly TRBD1 for D (5 bases). Germline CDR1 reads LNHDA; CDR2 reads SQIVND (reference sequence). V was cut by 1 base and J by 1 base, with 11 bases left in between. This CDR3 spans 16 amino acids. This chain's CDR3 is CASSIVRTIAKNIQYF. DNA of the CDR3: TGTGCCAGTAGTATAGTCCGGACAATTGCCAAAAACATTCAGTACTTC.